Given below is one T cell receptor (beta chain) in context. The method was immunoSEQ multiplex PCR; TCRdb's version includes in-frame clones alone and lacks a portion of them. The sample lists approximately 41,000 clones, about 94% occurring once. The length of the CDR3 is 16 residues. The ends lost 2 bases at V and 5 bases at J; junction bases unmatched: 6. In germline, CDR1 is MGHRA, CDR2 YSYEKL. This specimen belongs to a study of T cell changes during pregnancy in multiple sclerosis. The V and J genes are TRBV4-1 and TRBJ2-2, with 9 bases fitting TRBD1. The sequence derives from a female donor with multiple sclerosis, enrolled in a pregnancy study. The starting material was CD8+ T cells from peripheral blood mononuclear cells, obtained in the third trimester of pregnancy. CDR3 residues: CASSQNRGRWTGELFF. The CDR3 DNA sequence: TGCGCCAGCAGCCAAAACAGGGGGCGGTGGACCGGGGAGCTGTTTTTT.